This T cell receptor beta chain was captured by sequencing in a study of OX40 agonist ivuxolimab in advanced cancers. Study-wide background: Patients received ivuxolimab, an agonistic anti-OX40 (CD134) antibody.

Germline V gene sequence: CDR1 MNHEY, CDR2 SMNVEV (reference sequence). Trimming removed 4 bases from V and 0 bases from J; junction bases left unmatched: 0. CDR3 length: 14 amino acids. The method was immunoSEQ multiplex PCR; TCRdb's version includes in-frame clones alone and lacks a portion of them. The sample lists around 20,000 clones, around 70% occurring once. Study observations and caveats: Blood T cells, both CD4+ and CD8+, expanded clonally by week 6 at 0.1 to 3.0 mg/kg.

As regards this clone: The antigen is undetermined.

The source material was CD4+ or CD8+ T cells sorted from blood, sampled in a trial of the OX40 agonist ivuxolimab. The sequence derives from an adult with an advanced solid tumor such as melanoma, head and neck, liver or kidney cancer. V usage is TRBV27 and J usage is TRBJ2-1, with TRBD2 identical over 7 bases. In DNA form, the CDR3 reads TGTGCCAGCAGTTCGGGAGGCTCCTACAATGAGCAGTTCTTC. It is translated as CASSSGGSYNEQFF.